Shown below are 12 T cell receptor beta chains from a single sample sequenced in a study of blood T cell repertoires in COVID-19. TCRdb's copy holds only in-frame clones and misses some; the assay was immunoSEQ multiplex PCR. Counted here are more than 200,000 clones, roughly 80% occurring once; the ten biggest clones make up 4.2%. Source material: peripheral blood. The receptors were gathered from a man in his fifties or sixties with acute or convalescent COVID-19.

The chain couples TRBV3-1 (or the pseudogene TRBV3-2) to TRBJ1-6; D remains unclear. In germline, CDR1 is LGHDT, CDR2 YNNKEL (reference sequence). Deletions cut 0 bases from V and 6 bases from J, with 6 bases between. This CDR3 has 14 residues. CDR3 sequence (DNA): TGTGCCAGCAGCCAAGAACGAGGTAATTCACCCCTCCACTTT. Translating it yields CASSQERGNSPLHF.

The chain links TRBV18 to TRBJ2-5; TRBD1 matches at 10 bases. The V gene end was trimmed by 6 bases and the J gene end by 1 base; junction bases not matched to a gene: 5. CDR3 length: 15 amino acids. Germline V CDR1 and CDR2: KGHSH, LQKENI. CDR3 loop: CASSPGQGGQETQYF. The CDR3, as DNA: TGTGCCAGCTCGCCAGGACAGGGGGGCCAAGAGACCCAGTACTTC.

This chain connects TRBV5-1 to TRBJ2-5, with a possible D match to TRBD2 (5 bases). The CDR3 sequence is 14 residues long. Germline CDR1 is SGHRS and CDR2 is YFSETQ. V was cut by 1 base and J by 2 bases, with 9 bases left in between. The CDR3 bases are TGCGCCAGCAGCTTGTCGGGGATACAAGAGACCCAGTACTTC. It specifies CASSLSGIQETQYF.

This chain links TRBV9 with TRBJ1-3; D gene unclear. The CDR3 runs 14 residues. The germline V gene has CDR1 SGDLS and CDR2 YYNGEE. Between the trimmed V and J ends, which lost 4 bases and 0 bases, there was a span of 8 bases. The CDR3, as DNA: TGTGCCAGCAGCTCCCGACACTCTGGAAACACCATATATTTT. Its protein is CASSSRHSGNTIYF.

This clone was counted between two and nine times. Other DNA sequences in the same sample also yield this CDR3. The chain links TRBV9 to TRBJ2-3, with TRBD2 matching 7 bases. This CDR3 is 15 amino acids long. Losses at the gene ends were 1 base for V and 1 base for J; bases not matched to a gene: 3. From germline, CDR1 is SGDLS and CDR2 YYNGEE. CDR3 DNA sequence: TGTGCCAGCAGCGTACTGGCGGGGGGCACAGATACGCAGTATTTT. The encoded protein is CASSVLAGGTDTQYF.

The chain is built from TRBV25-1 and TRBJ1-1; TRBD1 is a possible D gene (6 bases). With 1 base removed from V and 6 bases from J, the gap between germline ends came to 12 bases. This CDR3 contains 14 residues. Germline CDR1 reads MGHDK; CDR2 reads SYGVNS. The CDR3 DNA follows: TGTGCCAGCAGTGAATCGTGGGGGCGGTCTGAAGCTTTCTTT. Amino acids: CASSESWGRSEAFF.

The DNA of the CDR3 is TGTGCCAGTAGTCCGGGCCCAGGGGAAGCCGAGCAGTACTTC. It specifies CASSPGPGEAEQYF. This rearrangement joins TRBV19 to TRBJ2-7, with TRBD1 as a possible D gene (6 bases). V dropped 5 bases and J dropped 6 bases, with 17 bases sitting between them. This CDR3 comprises 14 residues. CDR1 is LNHDA, CDR2 SQIVND, per germline (reference sequence).

The chain uses TRBV7-2 and TRBJ2-1; TRBD2 matches 7 bases. Germline V gene lookup returns CDR1 SGHTA and CDR2 FQGNSA. There are 14 residues in the CDR3. The junction had 8 bases not matched to a gene; V was cut back by 5 bases and J by 7 bases. CDR3 DNA: TGTGCCAGCAGCCCAACCGGGACTACAAATGAGCAGTTCTTC. Translation gives CASSPTGTTNEQFF.

This chain joins TRBV2 and TRBJ2-6; 7 positions match TRBD1. The CDR3 covers 18 residues. Germline V gene lookup returns CDR1 SNHLY and CDR2 FYNNEI. With V trimmed by 4 bases and J by 0 bases, 9 bases remained unmatched. For the CDR3, the DNA is TGTGCCAGCAGTGTACCGGGACAGCGTCTCTCTGGGGCCAACGTCCTGACTTTC. Encoded protein: CASSVPGQRLSGANVLTF. Filled out from reference TRBV2 and TRBJ2-6, the complete variable domain reads EPEVTQTPSHQVTQMGQEVILRCVPISNHLYFYWYRQILGQKVEFLVSFYNNEISEKSEIFDDQFSVERPDGSNFTLKIRSTKLEDSAMYFCASSVPGQRLSGANVLTFGAGSRLTVL.

This chain connects TRBV4-2 to TRBJ1-1; 12 bases are a match to TRBD1. Per the germline V gene, CDR1 is LGHNA and CDR2 is YNFKEQ. The CDR3 totals 17 residues. J lost 3 bases, V lost 1 base, and 6 bases had no gene match. CDR3 loop: CASSQVGTGGLHTEAFF. The DNA for the CDR3 is TGTGCCAGCAGCCAAGTCGGGACAGGGGGCCTGCACACTGAAGCTTTCTTT.

There are a few counts of this clone. The J gene is TRBJ1-1, the V gene TRBV9, with 11 positions matching TRBD1. This CDR3 is built from 14 residues. Unmatched junction bases numbered 4, after V lost 8 bases and J lost 1 base. Looked up from germline, CDR1 is SGDLS and CDR2 is YYNGEE. The CDR3 region is CASGGQGANTEAFF. CDR3 in DNA: TGTGCCAGTGGAGGACAGGGGGCGAACACTGAAGCTTTCTTT.

In its sample, this clone was seen once. This sequence joins TRBV4-1 and TRBJ2-2; 9 positions match TRBD1. The CDR3 is 14 amino acids. V was clipped by 6 bases and J by 2 bases; unmatched bases: 1. Germline V gene lookup returns CDR1 MGHRA and CDR2 YSYEKL. CDR3 nucleotides: TGCGCCAGCAGGGACAGGGGAAACACCGGGGAGCTGTTTTTT. Translating gives CASRDRGNTGELFF.